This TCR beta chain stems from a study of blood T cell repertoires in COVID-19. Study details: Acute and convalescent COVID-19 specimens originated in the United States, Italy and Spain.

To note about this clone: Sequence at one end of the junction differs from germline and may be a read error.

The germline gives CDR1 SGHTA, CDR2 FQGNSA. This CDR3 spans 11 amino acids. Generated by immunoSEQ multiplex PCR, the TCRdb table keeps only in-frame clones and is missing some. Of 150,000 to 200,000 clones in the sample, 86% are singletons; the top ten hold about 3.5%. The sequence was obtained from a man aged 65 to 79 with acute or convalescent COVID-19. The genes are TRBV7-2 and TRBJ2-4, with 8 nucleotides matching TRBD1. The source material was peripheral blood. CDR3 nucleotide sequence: TGTGCCAGCAGCTCGTACAGGGGGTTGGACTTC. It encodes CASSSYRGLDF.